A selection of T cell receptor beta chains follows, all from one sample in a study of regulatory T cells in long-lasting Graves disease. TCRdb reprocessed the multiplex PCR reads with MiXCR, giving one entry per CDR3 protein. The sample shows about 320,000 distinct CDR3 sequences, 15% to 20% of them seen only once. This sample comprised peripheral blood mononuclear cells (PBMCs), obtained at new diagnosis, from a patient treated with antithyroid drugs. The receptors derive from a female donor with Graves disease. Each CDR3 is given with its conserved first and last residue.

v_gene	CDR3aa
TRBV28	CASSLFWNSDPSYEQYF
TRBV7-8	CASTLLGGTLKNEQFF
TRBV28	CASSHPGQGILEQYF
TRBV12-3/TRBV12-4	CASTGLAGGLSTDTQYF
TRBV29-1	CSVARTGWAGELFF
TRBV11-3	CASSLVQGGYEQYF
TRBV5-1	CASSPDRGLGYGYTF
TRBV2	CASSEPSGGTGANVLTF
TRBV6-1	CASSRRTSGRVYEQYF
TRBV5-1	CASSFEMPDTQYF
TRBV9	CASSSADTQYF
TRBV5-1	CASSLGLAGGPTLGQFF
TRBV15	CATSRDGQGAGEAFF
TRBV3-1	CASSQDHGGGKLFF
TRBV20-1	CSARAGADTQYF
TRBV19	CASKSGASTDTQYF
TRBV11-3	CASSLVSVSNEQFF
TRBV7-8	CASSHTLGLAGDTDTQYF
TRBV2	CASRTGQGENSPLHF
TRBV10-3	CAISGPPSGRDYEQYF
TRBV9	CASSGHNREQYF
TRBV30	CAWSPLGDTQYF
TRBV11-2	CASSLSGTSGNTGELFF
TRBV18	CASSAGQGFHF
TRBV29-1	CSVGGLLSYEQYF
TRBV6-1	CASKAKERAGADEQYF
TRBV7-7	CASSSAGLTDTQYF
TRBV11-3	CASSLNSMGLVSTDTQYF
TRBV13	CASSLEGQLNTEAFF
TRBV12-3/TRBV12-4	CASSWGGNYEQYF
TRBV28	CASSDSGDLGGEKLFF
TRBV20-1	CSARKGGPRDEQFF
TRBV15	CATRGTTEAFF
TRBV19	CASSPLTGRWTEAFF
TRBV12-3/TRBV12-4	CASSGDGEKLFF
TRBV15	CATSRDGTRREGHEQYF
TRBV28	CASSLGTGAVTEAFF
TRBV20-1	CSASWGRGKNNEQFF
TRBV6-1	CASSQSSYEQYF
TRBV12-3/TRBV12-4	CASRETGVNTEAFF
TRBV20-1	CSASRPSGRDYEQFF
TRBV14	CASSQENDAGIVGYTF
TRBV11-1	CASSEVASEQFF
TRBV2	CASSERIAGGNEQFF
TRBV12-3/TRBV12-4	CASSPRGRGALATEETQYF
TRBV2	CASLKSRALADTQYF
TRBV6-2/TRBV6-3	CASSNPDRSYSPLHF
TRBV5-1	CASSLAPSGRNTGELFF
TRBV28	CASRGTSPEQYF
TRBV10-3	CATLWDRTYNEQFF
TRBV12-5	CASGLGYEQYF
TRBV6-2/TRBV6-3	CASKEGGARTDTQYF
TRBV27	CASSPTSGINNEQFF
TRBV7-4	CASSFPPKNIQYF
TRBV9	CASSLTGTPEVSLHF
TRBV5-6	CASSEGGGELFF
TRBV11-3	CASSLALAGGPGELFF